What follows describes a single T cell receptor (beta chain). Its antigen remains unknown. This specimen belongs to a study of CD8+ T cells in alopecia areata. The overall study: Treated patients were given 5 to 10 mg oral tofacitinib twice daily. Tofacitinib ran for 6 to 18 months before 6 months off drug.

This sample's treatment: oral pan-JAK inhibitor, 5-10 mg twice daily. Lesional scalp punch biopsies and peripheral blood were collected from alopecia areata patients. General study points: In scalp, tofacitinib significantly decreased clonality and expanded CD8+ clones among the top 100.

Following RNA extraction, reverse transcription yielded cDNA that acted as the sequencing template. The table came from immunoSEQ multiplex PCR; TCRdb's copy has only in-frame clones and leaves some out. The sample contains about 190,000 clones, around 56% of which appear only once. This CDR3 spans 14 amino acids. From germline, CDR1 is MGHDK and CDR2 SYGVNS. V dropped 2 bases and J dropped 5 bases, with 12 bases sitting between them. The genes are TRBV25-1 and TRBJ2-5; possibly TRBD2 for D (5 bases). This TCR derives from a human donor with alopecia areata. The sample consisted of CD4+ T cells sorted from blood, taken at week 4, from a patient treated with tofacitinib. The CDR3 region is CASSERGFGETQYF. The DNA for the CDR3 is TGTGCCAGCAGTGAACGGGGATTCGGGGAGACCCAGTACTTC.